This T cell receptor beta chain is from a study of cytomegalovirus exposure and HLA in healthy donors. 13 Jbeta primers and 60 Vbeta primers were used for the PCR. TCRdb's table, derived via immunoSEQ multiplex PCR, lists solely in-frame clones and lacks some. The profile shows roughly 150,000 clones, approximately 84% of them singletons. Looked up from germline, CDR1 is MNHEY and CDR2 is SVGAGI. Trimming pared 2 bases from V and 5 bases from J, leaving 13 bases between. The CDR3 is 15 residues long. This clonotype was sampled from a man aged 25 to 40 in good health and CMV-seronegative. This chain uses TRBV6-5 with TRBJ2-1; possible D gene TRBD1, 6 bases. Sequenced material: PBMCs. CDR3 in amino acids: CASSYTAGADNEQFF. CDR3 sequence (DNA): TGTGCCAGCAGTTACACGGCAGGGGCGGACAATGAGCAGTTCTTC.